This T cell receptor beta chain stems from a study of OX40 agonist ivuxolimab in advanced cancers. Study summary: As their treatment, patients were administered ivuxolimab, an agonistic anti-OX40 (CD134) antibody. Those enrolled were roughly 85% male, with a mean age of approximately 60 years and ages from about 20 to 85. Three patients, one with hepatocellular carcinoma and two with cutaneous melanoma, responded partially.

This CDR3 contains 14 residues. In germline, CDR1 is MNHNS, CDR2 SASEGT. The junction had 1 base not matched to a gene; V was cut back by 4 bases and J by 0 bases. The assay was immunoSEQ multiplex PCR, and TCRdb's table has in-frame clones only and misses some. The table lists 65,000 to 80,000 clones, 85% of them singletons, with roughly 0.69% in the top ten. The sequenced sample was CD4+ or CD8+ T cells sorted from blood, obtained in a trial of the OX40 agonist ivuxolimab. The receptor comes from an adult with an advanced solid tumor such as melanoma, head and neck, liver or kidney cancer. The gene calls are TRBV6-1 and TRBJ2-7; 9 bases are a match to TRBD2. CDR3 DNA sequence: TGTGCCAGCAGTGGTAGCGGGGGCTCCTACGAGCAGTACTTC. This encodes CASSGSGGSYEQYF.